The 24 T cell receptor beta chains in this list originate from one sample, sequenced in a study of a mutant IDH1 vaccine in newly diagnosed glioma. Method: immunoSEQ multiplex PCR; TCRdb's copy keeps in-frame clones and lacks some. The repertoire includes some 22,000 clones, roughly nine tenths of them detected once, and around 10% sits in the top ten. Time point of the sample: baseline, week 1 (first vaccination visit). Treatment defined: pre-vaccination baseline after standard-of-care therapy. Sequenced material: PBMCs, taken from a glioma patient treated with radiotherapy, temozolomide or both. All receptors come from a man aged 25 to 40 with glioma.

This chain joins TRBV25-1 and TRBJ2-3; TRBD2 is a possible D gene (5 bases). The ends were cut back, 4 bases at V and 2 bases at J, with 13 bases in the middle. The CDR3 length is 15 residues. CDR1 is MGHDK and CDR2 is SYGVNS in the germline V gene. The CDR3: CASSAAGLPTDTQYF. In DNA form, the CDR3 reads TGTGCCAGCAGTGCCGCGGGTCTCCCCACAGATACGCAGTATTTT.

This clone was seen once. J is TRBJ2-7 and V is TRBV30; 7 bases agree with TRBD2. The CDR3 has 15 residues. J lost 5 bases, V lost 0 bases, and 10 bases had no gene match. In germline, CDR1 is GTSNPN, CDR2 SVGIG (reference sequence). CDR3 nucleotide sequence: TGTGCCTGGAGTGTACGACGGCGGGAGAAAGACGAGCAGTACTTC. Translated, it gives CAWSVRRREKDEQYF.

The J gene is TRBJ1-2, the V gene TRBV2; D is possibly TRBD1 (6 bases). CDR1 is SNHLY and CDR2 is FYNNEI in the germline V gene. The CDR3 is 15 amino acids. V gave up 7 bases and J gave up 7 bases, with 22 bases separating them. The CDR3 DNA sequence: TGTGCCAGCACTCAAAGGGACACAGGTAGTGGTGGCTACACCTTC. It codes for CASTQRDTGSGGYTF.

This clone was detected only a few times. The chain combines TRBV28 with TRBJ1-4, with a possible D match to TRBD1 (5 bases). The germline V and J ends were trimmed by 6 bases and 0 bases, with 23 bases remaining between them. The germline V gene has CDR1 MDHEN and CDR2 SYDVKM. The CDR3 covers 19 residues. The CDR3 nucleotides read TGTGCCAGCAGCTCTAGGGGCGGAAGTCGATATGCAACTAATGAAAAACTGTTTTTT. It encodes CASSSRGGSRYATNEKLFF.

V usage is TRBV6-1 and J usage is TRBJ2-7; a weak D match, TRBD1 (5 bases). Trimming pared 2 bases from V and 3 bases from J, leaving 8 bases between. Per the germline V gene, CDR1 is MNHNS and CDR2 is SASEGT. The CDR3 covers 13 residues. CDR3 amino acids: CASSERGRYEQYF. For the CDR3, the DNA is TGTGCCAGCAGTGAAAGGGGCCGCTACGAGCAGTACTTC.

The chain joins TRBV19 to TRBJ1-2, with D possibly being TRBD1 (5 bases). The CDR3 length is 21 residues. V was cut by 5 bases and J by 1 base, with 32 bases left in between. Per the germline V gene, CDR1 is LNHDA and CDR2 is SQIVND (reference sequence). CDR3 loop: CASSGGSGTSQLPTLNYGYTF. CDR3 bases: TGTGCCAGTAGTGGAGGCTCCGGGACGTCCCAGCTCCCAACCCTTAACTATGGCTACACCTTC.

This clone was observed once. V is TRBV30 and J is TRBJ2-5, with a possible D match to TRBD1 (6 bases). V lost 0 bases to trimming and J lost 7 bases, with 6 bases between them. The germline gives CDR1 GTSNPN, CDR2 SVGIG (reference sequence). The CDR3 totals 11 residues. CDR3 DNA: TGTGCCTGGAGTGTACAGGGGACCCAGTACTTC. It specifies CAWSVQGTQYF. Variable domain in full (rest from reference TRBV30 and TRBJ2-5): SQTIHQWPATLVQPVGSPLSLECTVEGTSNPNLYWYRQAAGRGLQLLFYSVGIGQISSEVPQNLSASRPQDRQFILSSKKLLLSDSGFYLCAWSVQGTQYFGPGTRLLVL.

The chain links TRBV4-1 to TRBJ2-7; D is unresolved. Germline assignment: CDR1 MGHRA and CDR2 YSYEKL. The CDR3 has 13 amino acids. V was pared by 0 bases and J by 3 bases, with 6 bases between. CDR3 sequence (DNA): TGCGCCAGCAGCCAAGATGCCAGCTACGAGCAGTACTTC. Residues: CASSQDASYEQYF.

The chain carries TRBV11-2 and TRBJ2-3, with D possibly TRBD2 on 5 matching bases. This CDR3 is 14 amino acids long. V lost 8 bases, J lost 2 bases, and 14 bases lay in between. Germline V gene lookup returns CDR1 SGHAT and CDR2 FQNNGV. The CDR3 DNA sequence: TGTGCCAGCGGAGGCAGCCGAGACACAGATACGCAGTATTTT. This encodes CASGGSRDTDTQYF.

The CDR3: CASSFPGSGGETQYF. CDR3 nucleotides: TGTGCCAGCAGCTTCCCGGGATCTGGGGGAGAGACCCAGTACTTC. The chain employs TRBV5-4 and TRBJ2-5, with D perhaps assigned TRBD1 or TRBD2 (5 bases each). Germline CDR1 is SGHNT and CDR2 is YYREEE (reference sequence). The CDR3 length is 15 residues. V was pared by 2 bases and J by 4 bases, with 15 bases between.

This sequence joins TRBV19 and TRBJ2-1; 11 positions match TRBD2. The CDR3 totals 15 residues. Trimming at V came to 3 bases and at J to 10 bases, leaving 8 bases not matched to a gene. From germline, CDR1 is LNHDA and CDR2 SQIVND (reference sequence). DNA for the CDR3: TGTGCCAGTAGTATTTTGACTAGCGGGATTGGGGAGCAGTTCTTC. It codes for CASSILTSGIGEQFF.

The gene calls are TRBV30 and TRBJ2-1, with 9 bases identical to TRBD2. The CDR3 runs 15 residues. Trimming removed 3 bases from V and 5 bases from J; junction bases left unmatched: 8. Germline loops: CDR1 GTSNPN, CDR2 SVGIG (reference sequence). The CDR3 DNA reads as TGTGCCTGGAGCCAAGGACTAGCGAGAAACAATGAGCAGTTCTTC. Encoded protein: CAWSQGLARNNEQFF.

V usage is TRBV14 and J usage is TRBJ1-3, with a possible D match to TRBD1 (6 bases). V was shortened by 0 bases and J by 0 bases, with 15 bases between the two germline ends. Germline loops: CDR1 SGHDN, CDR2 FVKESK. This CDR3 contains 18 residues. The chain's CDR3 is CASSQDFGGFYSGNTIYF. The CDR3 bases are TGTGCCAGCAGCCAAGATTTTGGGGGCTTTTACTCTGGAAACACCATATATTTT.

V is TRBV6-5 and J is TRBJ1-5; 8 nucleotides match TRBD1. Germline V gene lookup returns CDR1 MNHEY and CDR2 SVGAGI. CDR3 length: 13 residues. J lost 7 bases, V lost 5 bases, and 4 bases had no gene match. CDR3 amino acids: CASSAAGGQPQHF. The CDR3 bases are TGTGCCAGCAGTGCAGCAGGGGGCCAGCCCCAGCATTTT.

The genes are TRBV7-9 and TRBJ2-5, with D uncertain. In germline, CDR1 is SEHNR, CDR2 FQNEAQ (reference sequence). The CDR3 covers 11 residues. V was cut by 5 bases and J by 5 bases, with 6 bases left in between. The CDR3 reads CASSPQETQYF. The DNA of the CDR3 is TGTGCCAGCAGCCCCCAGGAGACCCAGTACTTC.

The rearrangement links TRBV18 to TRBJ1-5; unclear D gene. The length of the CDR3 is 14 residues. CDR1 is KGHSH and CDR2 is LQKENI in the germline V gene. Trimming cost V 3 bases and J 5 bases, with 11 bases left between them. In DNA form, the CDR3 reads TGTGCCAGCTCACCGGCGTTTCAAGATCAGCCCCAGCATTTT. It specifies CASSPAFQDQPQHF. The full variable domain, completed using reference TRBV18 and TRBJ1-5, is NAGVMQNPRHLVRRRGQEARLRCSPMKGHSHVYWYRQLPEEGLKFMVYLQKENIIDESGMPKERFSAEFPKEGPSILRIQQVVRGDSAAYFCASSPAFQDQPQHFGDGTRLSIL.

The DNA for the CDR3 is TGTGCCAGCAGTTACTCTTGGACAGGGGGCTACGAGCAGTACTTC. Translated, it gives CASSYSWTGGYEQYF. The V call is TRBV6-6, the J call TRBJ2-7; 10 nucleotides agree with TRBD1. Germline V gene data show CDR1 as MNHNY and CDR2 as SVGAGI (reference sequence). The ends lost 0 bases at V and 3 bases at J; junction bases unmatched: 2. The CDR3 is 15 amino acids.

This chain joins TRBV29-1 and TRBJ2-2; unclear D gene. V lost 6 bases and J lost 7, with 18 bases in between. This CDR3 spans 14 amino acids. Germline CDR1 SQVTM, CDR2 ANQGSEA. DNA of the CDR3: TGCAGCGTCTCGTCTACGGCGAACTTCGGGGAGCTGTTTTTT. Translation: CSVSSTANFGELFF.

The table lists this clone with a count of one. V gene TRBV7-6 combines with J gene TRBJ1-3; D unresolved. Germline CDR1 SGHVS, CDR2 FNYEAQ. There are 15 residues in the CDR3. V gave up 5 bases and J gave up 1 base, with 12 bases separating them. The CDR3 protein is CASSRLTLSGNTIYF. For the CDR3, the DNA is TGTGCCAGCAGCCGTCTGACACTTTCTGGAAACACCATATATTTT.

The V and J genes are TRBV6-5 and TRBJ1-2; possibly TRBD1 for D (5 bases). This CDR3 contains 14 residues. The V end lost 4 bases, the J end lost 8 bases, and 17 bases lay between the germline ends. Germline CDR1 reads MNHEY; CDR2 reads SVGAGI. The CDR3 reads CASSSERGRRGYTF. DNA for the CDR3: TGTGCCAGCAGTTCCGAGAGGGGTCGGAGGGGCTACACCTTC.

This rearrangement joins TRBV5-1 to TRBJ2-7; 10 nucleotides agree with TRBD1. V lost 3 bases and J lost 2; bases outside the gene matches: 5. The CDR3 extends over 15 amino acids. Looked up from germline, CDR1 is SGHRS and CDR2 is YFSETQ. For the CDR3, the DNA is TGCGCCAGCAGCTGGGGGGGACAGGGGACCTACGAGCAGTACTTC. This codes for CASSWGGQGTYEQYF.

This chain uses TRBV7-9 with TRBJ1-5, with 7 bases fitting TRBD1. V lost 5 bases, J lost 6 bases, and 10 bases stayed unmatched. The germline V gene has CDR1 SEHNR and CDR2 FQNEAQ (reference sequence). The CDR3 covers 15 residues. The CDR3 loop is CASSLGGWSGQPQHF. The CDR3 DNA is TGTGCCAGCAGCCTAGGGGGCTGGTCAGGTCAGCCCCAGCATTTT.

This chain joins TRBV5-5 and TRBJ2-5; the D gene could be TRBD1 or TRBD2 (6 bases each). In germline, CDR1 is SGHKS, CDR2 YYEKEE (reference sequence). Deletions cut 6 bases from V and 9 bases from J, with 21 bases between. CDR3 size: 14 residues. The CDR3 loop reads CASTVLQGLEAQYF. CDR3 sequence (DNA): TGTGCCAGCACCGTGTTACAGGGACTTGAGGCCCAGTACTTC.

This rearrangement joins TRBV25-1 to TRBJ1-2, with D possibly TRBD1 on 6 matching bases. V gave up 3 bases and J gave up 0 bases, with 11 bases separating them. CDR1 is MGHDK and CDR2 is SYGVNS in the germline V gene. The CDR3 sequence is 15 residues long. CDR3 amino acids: CASSEGGAPNYGYTF. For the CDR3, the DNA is TGTGCCAGCAGTGAGGGGGGGGCGCCTAACTATGGCTACACCTTC.